The present T cell receptor (beta chain) was sequenced within a study of graft-versus-host responses after intestinal transplantation (dated by TCRdb to the early 2020s). The study in broad terms: Recipients received multivisceral, liver-intestinal, or isolated intestinal transplants. After intestinal transplantation, graft-versus-host and host-versus-graft alloreactive T cell clones in the graft, circulation and bone marrow were tracked using bulk TCR-beta CDR3 sequencing. Donor T cell macrochimerism was defined as a peak of at least 4% donor T cells among recipient peripheral blood mononuclear cells. To identify alloreactive clones, pre-transplant mixed lymphocyte reaction products were sequenced and compared with unstimulated pre-transplant donor and recipient T cells. Every recipient was given anti-thymocyte globulin induction, followed by approximately 3 years of maintenance tacrolimus and steroids. Samples from a few later patients were sequenced in-house on an Illumina MiSeq with MiXCR processing rather than by the commercial service. Of the approximately 25 intestinal transplant recipients enrolled in the cohort, one of whom was a retransplant, a few patients without pretransplant specimens were excluded.

The library was obtained by the immunoSEQ multiplex PCR assay. Adaptive Biotechnologies carried out high-throughput TCR-beta CDR3 sequencing of genomic DNA for most patients. Under the source paper's analysis protocol: TCR sequencing data were retrieved from Adaptive's ImmunoSEQ software for 15 to 20 patients, whereas three other patients were processed with MiXCR and VDJtools. CDR3 nucleotide sequences shared by donor and recipient were removed because the origin of these sequences could not be assigned. To count as alloreactive, a clone needed at least 2-fold expansion over unstimulated cells and a minimum CFSE-low frequency of 0.002% (template counts) or 0.001% (read counts). Mappable clones were those detected in sequenced pre-transplant spleen, lymph node, or MLR CFSE-low populations of the donor or recipient. Cumulative frequency of alloreactive clones was calculated as a percentage of all sequences weighted by copy number. The table comes from immuneACCESS by way of TCRdb, which keeps in-frame sequences with V and J called. Part of the clones is missing from these tables; in studies checked, under half for an unresolved V gene and the rest for unknown reasons. V, J and clone size are those of that table, while D and trimming were read from the DNA. The sample table records about 15,000 clones; under 80% of these occur just once. The top ten constitute approximately 8.8% of the sample.

Trimmed from V: 2 bases; trimmed from J: 10 bases; junction bases lacking a gene match: 3. The germline V gene yields WSHSY for CDR1 and SAAADI for CDR2. The CDR3 runs 14 residues from the cysteine to the phenylalanine. Of the read, only the CDR3 DNA is kept; its 42 bases are in frame from base 1. Dithiothreitol, EDTA incubations and collagenase D digestion were used to isolate intraepithelial and lamina propria lymphocytes from graft specimens. Bulk TCR-beta sequencing was performed on serial intestinal graft biopsy specimens collected as late as 600 days after transplant. A few counts support this clone. Which antigen it targets is not known. Per-nucleotide qualities are absent, and no much larger clonotype sits a single base away. Points the paper makes about the study in general: GvH clones turned up in recipient bone marrow, with some appearing earlier in ileal mucosa or blood, a pattern consistent with an intestinal mucosal origin. Early after transplant, declines in HvG clones were associated with peak levels of circulating GvH clones. In the allografts of patients with donor T cell macrochimerism, GvH to HvG T cell clonal ratios were high. Conclusions were limited by the relatively low number and heterogeneity of intestinal transplant patients.

The receptor chain draws on TRBV10-2 and TRBJ1-6, with 9 bases aligning to TRBD1. Material: ileum tissue, obtained roughly 720 days after intestinal transplantation. This TCR came from a human patient who received an intestinal transplant, so some T cells may come from the graft donor. The DNA sequence follows: TGCGCCAGCAGTGAGACAGGGGGCGGATCACCCCTCCACTTT. This sequence encodes CASSETGGGSPLHF.